This section outlines one T cell receptor (beta chain) sequence together with its context. This sample stems from a study of blood T cell repertoires in COVID-19. Here immunoSEQ multiplex PCR was the method, and the copy in TCRdb shows in-frame clones only, minus some. The sample consists of about 190,000 clones, approximately 84% of them appearing once. The CDR3 sequence is 14 residues long. Trimming pared 4 bases from V and 6 bases from J, leaving 16 bases between. CDR1 and CDR2 (germline): SGHNT, YYREEE (reference sequence). The sequence was collected from a woman in her twenties or thirties who had recovered from COVID-19. The sample was PBMCs or T cells enriched from blood (not recorded which). The chain combines TRBV5-4 with TRBJ1-2, with D perhaps matching TRBD1 (5 bases). The CDR3 DNA sequence: TGTGCCAGCAGCAAGAACAGGCAGGAGAATGGCTACACCTTC. Translated, it gives CASSKNRQENGYTF.